This T cell receptor (beta chain) was retrieved from a study of long-term antiretroviral therapy in people with HIV (dated by TCRdb to between 2021 and 2024). A note on the overall study: The earliest samples were collected roughly a decade before the 2015 WHO recommendation for immediate ART, at a time when ART was usually postponed until CD4 counts fell. Whether ART initiation and durable HIV suppression were associated with changes in peripheral blood TRB repertoire composition and diversity was tested in a retrospective serial study. The cohort contributed over 150 cryopreserved PBMC samples from under 35 adults with confirmed HIV infection, collected serially over a mean of 6 years (range 1-12). Of the approximately 30 participants with HIV, approximately twelve were female. No cross-contamination during QIAcube processing turned up in test extractions that ran a monoclonal T-cell line alongside 33 polyclonal samples.

Compared with the rest of its sample, this clone is medium-sized (0.01 to 0.1%). Its antigen remains undetermined. Per-base qualities were not stored, and no clone one base away is much larger. Study-wide findings and limitations: Narrower CDR3 length ranges were observed in HIV repertoires than in controls, and an antigen-experienced repertoire with only a slight naive shift after ART was suggested by the network structure. The samples were dated from about 2004 to 2017, and the ART regimens that were used may be less effective than current ART regimens. Expanded TRB clones identified before ART initiation dominated the repertoire across all time points, though the dominance fluctuated and decreased in many PLHIV after ART. Since PBMC availability was limited, sequencing covered only the TCR beta chain, with no alpha chain pairing. Inferences about post-ART repertoire changes were limited because no data were available on ART adherence, viral resistance or therapy changes. Unsorted PBMC were profiled instead of sorted CD4+ and CD8+ T cells because pre-ART samples had limited cell numbers. Starting ART was linked to a significant rise in TRB diversity, yet even with long-term ART the diversity remained significantly lower than in transplant donor controls.

To be included, a participant needed at least one PBMC sample from before ART initiation plus at least two post-ART samples. All participants with HIV were treated in the United States of America. Cryopreserved samples of about 0.95-11 million PBMC were thawed and washed before DNA extraction. At the time of the earliest PBMC sample for each participant with HIV, ages ranged from about 20 to 54 years. Each participant contributed PBMC samples from 1-4 timepoints before ART initiation and 2-8 timepoints after ART initiation, with a median of 7 samples. Serial HIV viral load, CD4+ T-cell count, ART history and demographic data were obtained for every participant. Genomic DNA was extracted from unsorted PBMC with a Qiagen kit on a QIAcube, with processing performed in batches of 12 samples. The immunoSEQ hsTCRB v3.0 assay was used at survey level resolution to sequence the TRB variable region. The targeted TRB sequencing depth was roughly 35,000-50,000 T-cell genomes per sample. An Illumina MiSeq with a v3 150-cycle kit was used to sequence the pooled TRB libraries. In the source study's methods: Repertoire analysis was run in R within a reproducible Nextflow workflow that covered QC, data transformation and analysis. LymphoSeq2, an R package for exploring AIRR-Seq data, was used to implement the custom analyses. After excluding several samples that yielded fewer than 5000 total TRB sequences, around 190 HIV repertoires remained for analysis. Of the 188 retained HIV repertoires, under 65 were collected before and 129 after ART initiation. Repertoires were downsampled to 5000 TRB nucleotide sequences, and summary statistics were averaged over 100 downsampling iterations. TRB sequences were retained for analysis only if CDR3 regions of at least seven amino acids were present. Diversity was measured with a Shannon entropy-derived clonality score and the Gini coefficient. In repertoire networks, the top 5000 CDR3 amino acid sequences were linked whenever an edit distance of one separated two sequences. For TRB CDR3 amino acid sequences, GLIPH2 was used to predict antigen specificity groups and MHC restriction. CDR3 amino acid sequences were matched against VDJdb and McPAS-TCR to flag known CMV, EBV, HIV or tissue antigen associations. Pre-ART, post-ART and control groups were compared with Wilcoxon signed-rank tests and Holm-Bonferroni correction. Imported from immuneACCESS, the table was reduced by TCRdb to in-frame sequences with V and J called. These copies leave out some clones; in studies compared against another copy, an unresolved V gene accounts for under half, and the cause of the remainder is not known. V, J and clone size are those of that table, while D and trimming were read from the DNA. For this sample there are 13,000 to 15,000 clones; over 65% appear just once. The top ten clonotypes cover roughly 18% of the sample.

The germline V gene (reference sequence) gives CDR1 as LNHNV and CDR2 as YYDKDF. V loses 2 bases of germline sequence and J loses 4 bases, and the interval between the two ends is 20 bases. The CDR3 holds 17 amino acids from the cysteine to the phenylalanine. CDR3 DNA is the only sequence kept; it has 51 bases, read in frame from the first base. This chain joins TRBV15 to TRBJ1-2; 5 matching bases give a weak D call of TRBD1. The sample was unsorted PBMCs, taken 1.3 years before starting antiretroviral therapy. The clonotype was recovered from a man aged 35 to 55 with HIV. The CDR3 corresponds to CATSRKPRDPSFYGYTF. The nucleotide sequence reads TGTGCCACCAGCAGAAAGCCCCGGGACCCTTCTTTCTATGGCTACACCTTC.